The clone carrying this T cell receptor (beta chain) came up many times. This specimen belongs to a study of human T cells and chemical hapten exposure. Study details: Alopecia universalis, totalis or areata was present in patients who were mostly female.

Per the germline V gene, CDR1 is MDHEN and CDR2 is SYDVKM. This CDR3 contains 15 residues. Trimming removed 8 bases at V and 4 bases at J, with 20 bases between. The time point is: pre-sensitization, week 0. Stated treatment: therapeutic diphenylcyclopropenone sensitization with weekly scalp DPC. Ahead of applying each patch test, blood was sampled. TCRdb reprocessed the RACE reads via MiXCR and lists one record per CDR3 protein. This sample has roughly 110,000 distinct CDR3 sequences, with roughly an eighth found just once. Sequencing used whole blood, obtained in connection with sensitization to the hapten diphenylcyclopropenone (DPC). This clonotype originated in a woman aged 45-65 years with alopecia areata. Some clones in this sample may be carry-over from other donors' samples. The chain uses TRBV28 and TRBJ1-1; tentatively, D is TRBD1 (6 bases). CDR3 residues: CASPPPTGESTEAFF. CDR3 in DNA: TGTGCCAGCCCTCCACCGACAGGAGAGAGCACTGAAGCTTTCTTT.